This T cell receptor beta chain appears in the sequencing data of a study of blood T cell repertoires in COVID-19 (dated by TCRdb to the early 2020s). About the full investigation: Collaborator samples came from the United States, Italy and Spain and covered acute and convalescent phases of COVID-19. The material from the prospective study consisted of cDNA or gDNA derived from T cells, B-cell-depleted T cells, or PBMCs. Deeply sampled blood TCRbeta repertoires from subjects exposed to, actively infected with, or recovered from COVID-19 were included in the dataset. The repertoires were released in a freely available public database meant as a resource for research on the immune response to SARS-CoV-2. Samples were obtained from the ongoing ImmuneRACE study (first 160 participants) and from approximately 1,200 subjects provided by 6 global collaborators. A de-identified subject ID, COVID-19 status, age in years and sex were almost always included in the sample metadata. Where available, HLA class I and class II types were taken from metadata supplied by the sample provider and were not determined by assay-based typing. The paper as a whole reports these results and caveats: The amount of clinical and demographic metadata varied by source and participant and was provided uncurated.

Enrolling through a virtual design, the prospective study's participants ranged in age from roughly 18 to 95 years and lived across some 22 United States geographic areas. To assign participants to cohorts, the prospective study relied on clinical history that participants themselves reported in a screening survey and a study questionnaire. ImmuneRACE Cohort 3 recovered participants were defined by two consecutive negative NP/OP PCR tests, healthcare professional clearance, or symptom resolution. Each participant in the prospective study had whole blood, serum and a nasopharyngeal or oropharyngeal swab collected by mobile phlebotomists. Additional blood draws and questionnaires over an approximately 2-month period could optionally be provided by prospective study participants. Blood samples from the prospective study were shipped frozen or at room temperature prior to DNA extraction. TCRbeta CDR3 regions were amplified from genomic DNA by means of the immunoSEQ Assay, a bias-controlled multiplex PCR. On the study's bioinformatics: Within the assay, amplification of reference gene primers was used to estimate how many nucleated cells each sample contained. To quantify the absolute abundance of each unique TCRbeta CDR3 rearrangement, sequence reads were collapsed and filtered. Productive Simpson clonality was computed per sample as the square root of Simpson's diversity index over productive rearrangements. TCRdb provides this immuneACCESS table in a form limited to in-frame rearrangements. Some clones are lacking; in checked studies, under half of them reflect an unresolved V gene, and why the rest are absent is not known. D and trimming were read from the DNA, whereas the V and J calls and clone size are those reported in that table. Here the sample has about 330,000 clones; around 87% occur a single time. The ten largest clones represent about 5% of the sample.

As encoded in the germline V gene (reference sequence), CDR1 is LNHDA while CDR2 is SQIVND. V loses 6 bases of germline sequence and J loses 3 bases, and the interval between the two ends is 10 bases. The CDR3 sequence holds 13 residues, the cysteine and phenylalanine included. This entry keeps only the CDR3 DNA: 39 bases, framed from base 1. This clone was seen once. Its cognate antigen has yet to be identified. Base qualities are missing; no much larger clone stands one base away. The rearranged chain carries TRBV19 and TRBJ2-3; too little of a D gene remains to name it. This TCR derives from a woman aged 25 to 45 who had recovered from COVID-19. What was sequenced was PBMCs or T cells enriched from blood (not recorded which). The CDR3 in this case is CASSRLGTDTQYF. The DNA sequence is TGTGCCAGTAGCCGACTTGGGACAGATACGCAGTATTTT.